This T cell receptor beta chain originates from a study of cytomegalovirus exposure and HLA in healthy donors. This clone was seen a single time. Germline CDR1 reads SGHDT; CDR2 reads YYEEEE. This CDR3 is built from 16 residues. V was clipped by 4 bases and J by 10 bases; unmatched bases: 12. Researchers ran the PCR with 60 Vbeta and 13 Jbeta primers. Some clones are missing from TCRdb's copy, which holds only in-frame ones; the method was immunoSEQ multiplex PCR. The profile shows 200,000 or so clones, over 65% of them singletons. This chain uses TRBV5-6 with TRBJ2-2; TRBD2 agrees at 11 bases. The TCR originated in a man aged 35-49 years in good health and CMV-seronegative. The material sequenced was PBMCs. The CDR3 DNA follows: TGTGCCAGCAGCGCCTATAGCGGGGGGGCCCTTTCGGAGCTGTTTTTT. Its protein product is CASSAYSGGALSELFF.